This T cell receptor (beta chain) stems from a study of T-cell reconstitution after alpha-beta-depleted transplantation in children. Germline V gene data show CDR1 as SEHNR and CDR2 as FQNEAQ (reference sequence). V was cut by 5 bases and J by 0 bases, with 13 bases left in between. The CDR3 loop spans 15 amino acids. The TCRbeta library incorporated unique molecular identifiers. TCRdb independently ran MiXCR on the PCR reads; one entry per CDR3 protein. The repertoire holds some 500,000 distinct CDR3 sequences, with approximately 16% as singletons. V usage is TRBV7-9 and J usage is TRBJ1-1; D remains ambiguous. Material: PBMCs from the stem cell graft donor, obtained from the stem cell graft. The TCR comes from a human donor who donated a stem cell graft to a child with acute lymphoblastic leukemia. In DNA form, the CDR3 reads TGTGCCAGCAGCCGATCGGTGGCTCTGAACACTGAAGCTTTCTTT. It codes for CASSRSVALNTEAFF. Full variable domain (remainder filled in from reference TRBV7-9 and TRBJ1-1): DTGVSQNPRHKITKRGQNVTFRCDPISEHNRLYWYRQTLGQGPEFLTYFQNEAQLEKSRLLSDRFSAERPKGSFSTLEIQRTEQGDSAMYLCASSRSVALNTEAFFGQGTRLTVV.